This TCR beta chain was identified during a study of OX40 agonist ivuxolimab in advanced cancers. Across the study: As their treatment, patients were administered ivuxolimab, an agonistic anti-OX40 (CD134) antibody.

Profiling relied on immunoSEQ multiplex PCR, and the TCRdb table lists in-frame clones only, not all of them. Among some 23,000 clones, 70% to 90% were seen once, and the ten largest hold 23%. The sequence was collected from an adult with an advanced solid tumor such as melanoma, head and neck, liver or kidney cancer. This material consisted of CD4+ or CD8+ T cells sorted from blood, taken in a trial of the OX40 agonist ivuxolimab.

This CDR3 is CASSLYPPDRVLSGNTIYF. The CDR3 DNA is TGTGCCAGCAGTTTATACCCCCCGGACAGGGTACTCTCTGGAAACACCATATATTTT. V usage is TRBV27 and J usage is TRBJ1-3, with 8 bases lining up with TRBD1. The CDR3 runs to 19 residues. V dropped 1 base and J dropped 0; count of bases not matched to a gene: 11. Per germline, CDR1 MNHEY and CDR2 SMNVEV (reference sequence).